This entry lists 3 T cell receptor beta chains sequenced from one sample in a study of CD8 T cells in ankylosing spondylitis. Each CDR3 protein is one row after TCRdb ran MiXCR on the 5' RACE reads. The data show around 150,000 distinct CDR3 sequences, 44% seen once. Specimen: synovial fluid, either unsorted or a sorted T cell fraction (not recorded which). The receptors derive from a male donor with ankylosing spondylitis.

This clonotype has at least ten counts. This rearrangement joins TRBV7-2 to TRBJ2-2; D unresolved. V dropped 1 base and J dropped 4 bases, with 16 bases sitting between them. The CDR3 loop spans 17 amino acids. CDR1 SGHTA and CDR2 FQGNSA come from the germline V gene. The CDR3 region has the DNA TGTGCCAGCAGCTTAGGGGTCTCGGCCCCCGCCACCGGGGAGCTGTTTTTT. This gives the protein CASSLGVSAPATGELFF.

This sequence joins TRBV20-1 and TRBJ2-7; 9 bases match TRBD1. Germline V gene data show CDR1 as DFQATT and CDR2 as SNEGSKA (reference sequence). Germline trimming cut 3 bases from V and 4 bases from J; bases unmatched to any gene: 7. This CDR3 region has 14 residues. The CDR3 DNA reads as TGCAGTGCTAGTAACAGGGGGCAAAGATACGAGCAGTACTTC. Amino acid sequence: CSASNRGQRYEQYF.

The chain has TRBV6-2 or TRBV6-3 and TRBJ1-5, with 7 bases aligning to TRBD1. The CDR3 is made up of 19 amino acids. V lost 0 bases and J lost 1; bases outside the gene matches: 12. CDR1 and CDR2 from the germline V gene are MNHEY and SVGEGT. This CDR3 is CASSYSPGQPFGSNQPQHF. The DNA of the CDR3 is TGTGCCAGCAGTTACTCTCCGGGACAGCCTTTCGGGAGCAATCAGCCCCAGCATTTT.